Described below is a single TCR beta chain sequence and its context. TCRdb keeps only in-frame clones here, not all; method: immunoSEQ multiplex PCR. The data contain tens of thousands of clones, roughly 84% of them seen just once; the ten biggest clones take up approximately 14%. The data originate from a study of PD-L1 blockade in urothelial cancer. Overall study: Administration of atezolizumab to patients began in the mid-2010s, at 1,200 mg intravenously every 3 weeks.

Per germline, CDR1 MRHNA and CDR2 SNTAGT. V lost 3 bases, J lost 2 bases, and 9 bases lay in between. CDR3 length equals 14 residues. Stated time point: pretreatment peripheral blood. The sequence came from a man aged 60 to 69 with urothelial cancer. The chain links TRBV6-4 to TRBJ2-3; D may be TRBD1 (5 bases). The sequenced sample was PBMCs, obtained around atezolizumab (anti-PD-L1) treatment. CDR3 DNA: TGTGCCAGCAGTGAGGGCAGGGTCACAGATACGCAGTATTTT. Protein: CASSEGRVTDTQYF.